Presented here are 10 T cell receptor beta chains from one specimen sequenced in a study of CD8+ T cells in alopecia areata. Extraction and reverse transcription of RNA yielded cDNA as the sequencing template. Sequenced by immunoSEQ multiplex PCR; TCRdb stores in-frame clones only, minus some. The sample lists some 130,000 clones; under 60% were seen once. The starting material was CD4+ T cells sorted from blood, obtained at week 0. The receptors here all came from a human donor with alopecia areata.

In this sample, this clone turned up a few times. DNA of the CDR3: TGCGCCAGCAGCTTTGTCGGAGAAAGCTCACCCCTCCACTTT. Protein: CASSFVGESSPLHF. The rearrangement joins TRBV5-1 to TRBJ1-6; D ambiguous. Germline CDR1 SGHRS, CDR2 YFSETQ. The V and J ends lost 2 bases and 10 bases respectively, with 13 bases between them. CDR3 length equals 14 residues.

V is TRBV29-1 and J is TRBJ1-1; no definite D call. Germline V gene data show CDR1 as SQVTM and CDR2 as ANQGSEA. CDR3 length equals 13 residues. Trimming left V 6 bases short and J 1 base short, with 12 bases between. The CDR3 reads CSVQRERNTEAFF. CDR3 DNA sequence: TGCAGCGTGCAGAGGGAAAGGAACACTGAAGCTTTCTTT.

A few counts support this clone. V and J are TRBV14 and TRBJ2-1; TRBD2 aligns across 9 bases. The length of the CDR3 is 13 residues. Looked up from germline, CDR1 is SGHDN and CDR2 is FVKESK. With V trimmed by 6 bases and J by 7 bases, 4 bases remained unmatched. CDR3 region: CASRRGGLNEQFF. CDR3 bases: TGTGCCAGCAGGCGGGGGGGCCTGAATGAGCAGTTCTTC. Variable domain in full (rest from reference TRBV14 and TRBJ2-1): EAGVTQFPSHSVIEKGQTVTLRCDPISGHDNLYWYRRVMGKEIKFLLHFVKESKQDESGMPNNRFLAERTGGTYSTLKVQPAELEDSGVYFCASRRGGLNEQFFGPGTRLTVL.

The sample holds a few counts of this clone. CDR3: CASSKGRGRDQEAKNIQYF. As DNA, the CDR3 is TGTGCCAGCAGCAAAGGCAGGGGGCGCGATCAAGAAGCCAAAAACATTCAGTACTTC. The chain uses TRBV7-2 and TRBJ2-4, with 8 bases that match TRBD1. This CDR3 contains 19 residues. With V trimmed by 5 bases and J by 0 bases, 15 bases remained unmatched. Germline V gives CDR1 SGHTA, CDR2 FQGNSA. The complete variable domain, with remaining parts taken from reference TRBV7-2 and TRBJ2-4, reads GAGVSQSPSNKVTEKGKDVELRCDPISGHTALYWYRQSLGQGLEFLIYFQGNSAPDKSGLPSDRFSAERTGGSVSTLTIQRTQQEDSAVYLCASSKGRGRDQEAKNIQYFGAGTRLSVL.

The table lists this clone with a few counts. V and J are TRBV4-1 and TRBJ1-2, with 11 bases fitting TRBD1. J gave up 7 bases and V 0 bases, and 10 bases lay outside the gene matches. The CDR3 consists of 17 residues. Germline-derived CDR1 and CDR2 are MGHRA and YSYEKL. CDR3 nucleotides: TGCGCCAGCAGCCAAGAATCTTGGGGACAGGGGGATCTTGGCTACACCTTC. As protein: CASSQESWGQGDLGYTF.

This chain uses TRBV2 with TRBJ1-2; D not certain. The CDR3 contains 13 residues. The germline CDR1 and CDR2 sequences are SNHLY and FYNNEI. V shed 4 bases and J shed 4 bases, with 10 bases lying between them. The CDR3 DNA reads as TGTGCCAGCAGTGTCGAACAGCCCTATGGCTACACCTTC. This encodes CASSVEQPYGYTF.

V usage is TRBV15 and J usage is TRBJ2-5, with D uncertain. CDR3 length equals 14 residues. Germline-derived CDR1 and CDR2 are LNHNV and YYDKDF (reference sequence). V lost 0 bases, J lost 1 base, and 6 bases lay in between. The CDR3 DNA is TGTGCCACCAGCAGAGAGGGCTCCCAAGAGACCCAGTACTTC. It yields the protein CATSREGSQETQYF.

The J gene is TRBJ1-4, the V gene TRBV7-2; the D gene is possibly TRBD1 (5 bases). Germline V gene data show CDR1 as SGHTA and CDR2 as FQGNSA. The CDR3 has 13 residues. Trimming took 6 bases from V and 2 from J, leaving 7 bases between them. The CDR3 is CASSRGTNEKLFF. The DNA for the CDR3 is TGTGCCAGCAGTAGGGGCACTAATGAAAAACTGTTTTTT.

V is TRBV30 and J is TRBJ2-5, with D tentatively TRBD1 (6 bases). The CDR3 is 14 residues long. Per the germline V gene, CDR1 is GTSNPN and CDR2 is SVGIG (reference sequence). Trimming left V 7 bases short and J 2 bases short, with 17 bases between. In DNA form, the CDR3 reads TGTGCCTCCAAACAGGGCATCCTACAAGAGACCCAGTACTTC. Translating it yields CASKQGILQETQYF.

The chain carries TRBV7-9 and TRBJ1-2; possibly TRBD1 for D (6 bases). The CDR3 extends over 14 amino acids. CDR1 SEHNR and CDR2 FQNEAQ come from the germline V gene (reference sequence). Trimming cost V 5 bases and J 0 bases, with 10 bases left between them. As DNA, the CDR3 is TGTGCCAGCAGCCCCGGGACAACTAACTATGGCTACACCTTC. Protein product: CASSPGTTNYGYTF.